This TCR beta chain stems from a study of T cell responses to AZD1222 COVID-19 vaccine. Study-level points and caveats: Clonal diversity was possibly underestimated, and the donors were mostly white British, with more females.

The analysis combined second doses at about 4 or about 12 weeks. TCRdb keeps only in-frame clones here, not all; method: immunoSEQ multiplex PCR. The data contain about 70,000 clones, approximately 90% of them singletons. Trimming stripped 4 bases from V and 6 bases from J, with 23 bases between. The CDR3 length is 16 residues. Germline V gene sequence: CDR1 SGHRS, CDR2 YFSETQ. As regards this clone: The antigen is unknown.

The V and J genes are TRBV5-1 and TRBJ2-7; D possibly corresponds to TRBD1 (6 bases). The sequence came from an adult who received the AZD1222 COVID-19 vaccine. The material was peripheral blood, obtained 28 days after the second AZD1222 dose. The DNA for the CDR3 is TGCGCCAGCAGCCCGGTTGCAGACAGGCTTGGAGGCGAGCAGTACTTC. Its protein is CASSPVADRLGGEQYF.